This TCR beta chain stems from a study of T cells after yellow fever vaccination. One entry per CDR3 protein, called by TCRdb with MiXCR from the 5' RACE reads. The table includes about 310,000 distinct CDR3 sequences, roughly 4% detected once. Germline V gives CDR1 SGHRS, CDR2 YFSETQ. Trimming cost V 3 bases and J 0 bases; bases outside gene matches: 4. This CDR3 is built from 17 residues. This clonotype has at least ten counts. This specimen was PBMCs, taken on the day of the yellow fever booster vaccination. The V gene is TRBV5-1, the J gene TRBJ1-6; TRBD1 agrees at 9 bases. The sequence derives from a man aged 18 to 29 who received the YFV17D yellow fever vaccine. CDR3 sequence (DNA): TGCGCCAGCAGCTGGGGACAGGGCGGCTCCTATAATTCACCCCTCCACTTT. It is translated as CASSWGQGGSYNSPLHF.